This T cell receptor beta chain was obtained from a study of regulatory and conventional T cells in RAG deficiency. The data were produced by immunoSEQ multiplex PCR, yet TCRdb's version contains in-frame clones alone and is incomplete. The table has 30,000 to 35,000 clones, around 90% seen once. This clone was seen only a few times. CDR1 LNHDA and CDR2 SQIVND come from the germline V gene (reference sequence). The CDR3 totals 10 residues. V was clipped by 6 bases and J by 1 base, with 0 bases between them. A further study also used this sample, focusing on regulatory T cells. From that second work: The primer mix had 52 TRBV and 13 TRBJ primers.

The sequenced sample was CD8+ T cells sorted from blood. This clonotype was obtained from a human donor in good health. The chain carries TRBV19 and TRBJ1-1, with unresolved D. CDR3 residues: CASRNTEAFF. The CDR3 DNA reads TGTGCCAGTAGGAACACTGAAGCTTTCTTT.